This T cell receptor (beta chain) is from a study of neurological immune-mediated disorders. Synthesis of cDNA was carried out by template-switch 5'RACE. The reaction used 10-nucleotide random UMIs. TCRdb re-analysed the 5' RACE reads in MiXCR, keeping a single row per CDR3 protein. The sample lists tens of thousands of distinct CDR3 sequences, more than 7.5% occurring once. The V gene's germline CDR1 is MDHEN and CDR2 SYDVKM. J lost 0 bases, V lost 4 bases, and 6 bases had no gene match. The CDR3 is 16 residues long. Time point defined: longitudinal time-point 2. In Maryland, USA, blood bank volunteers were the healthy controls. This clonotype was counted ten times or more.

The TCR sequence derives from a man aged 25-40 years in good health. The rearrangement links TRBV28 to TRBJ1-3; the match to TRBD1 covers 7 bases. The sample was PBMCs. CDR3 nucleotides: TGTGCCAGCAGTTCCCTTGGACAGGTCTCTGGAAACACCATATATTTT. Its translation is CASSSLGQVSGNTIYF.